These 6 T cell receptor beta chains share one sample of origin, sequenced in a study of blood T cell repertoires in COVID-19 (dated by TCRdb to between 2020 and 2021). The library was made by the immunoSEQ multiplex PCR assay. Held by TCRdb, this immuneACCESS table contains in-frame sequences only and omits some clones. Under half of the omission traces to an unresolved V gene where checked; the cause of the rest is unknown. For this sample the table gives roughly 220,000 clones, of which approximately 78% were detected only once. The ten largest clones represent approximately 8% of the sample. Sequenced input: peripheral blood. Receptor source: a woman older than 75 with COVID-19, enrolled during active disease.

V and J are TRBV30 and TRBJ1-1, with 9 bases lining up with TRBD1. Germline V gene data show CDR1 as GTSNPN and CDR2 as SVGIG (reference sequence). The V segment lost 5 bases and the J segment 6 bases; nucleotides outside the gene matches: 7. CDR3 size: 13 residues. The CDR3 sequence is CAWGTGKRSEAFF. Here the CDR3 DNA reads TGTGCCTGGGGGACAGGGAAAAGGTCTGAAGCTTTCTTT.

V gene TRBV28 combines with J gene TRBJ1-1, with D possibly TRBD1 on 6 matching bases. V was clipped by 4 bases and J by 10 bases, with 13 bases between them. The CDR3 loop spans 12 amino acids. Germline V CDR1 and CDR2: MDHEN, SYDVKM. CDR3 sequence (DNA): TGTGCCAGCAGTTCCCAGGGGAAGGTAGCTTTCTTT. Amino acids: CASSSQGKVAFF.

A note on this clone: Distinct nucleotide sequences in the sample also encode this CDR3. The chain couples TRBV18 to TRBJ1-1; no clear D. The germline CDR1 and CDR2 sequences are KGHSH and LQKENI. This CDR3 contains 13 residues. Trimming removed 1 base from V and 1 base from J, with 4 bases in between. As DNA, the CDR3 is TGTGCCAGCTCACCACGAGGGAACACTGAAGCTTTCTTT. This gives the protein CASSPRGNTEAFF. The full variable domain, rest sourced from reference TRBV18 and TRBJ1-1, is NAGVMQNPRHLVRRRGQEARLRCSPMKGHSHVYWYRQLPEEGLKFMVYLQKENIIDESGMPKERFSAEFPKEGPSILRIQQVVRGDSAAYFCASSPRGNTEAFFGQGTRLTVV.

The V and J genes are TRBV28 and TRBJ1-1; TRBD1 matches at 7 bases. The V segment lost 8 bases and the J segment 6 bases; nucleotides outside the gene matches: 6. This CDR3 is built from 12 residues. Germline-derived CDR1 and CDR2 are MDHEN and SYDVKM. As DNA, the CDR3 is TGTGCCAGCGGATACAGGGGAGCTGAAGCTTTCTTT. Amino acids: CASGYRGAEAFF.

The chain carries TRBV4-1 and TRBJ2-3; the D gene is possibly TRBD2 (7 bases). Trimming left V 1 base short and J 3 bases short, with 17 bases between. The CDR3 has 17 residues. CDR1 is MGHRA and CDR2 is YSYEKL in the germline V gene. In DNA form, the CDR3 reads TGCGCCAGCAGCCAAGTGGATCGGGGGGCAGGAACAGATACGCAGTATTTT. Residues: CASSQVDRGAGTDTQYF.

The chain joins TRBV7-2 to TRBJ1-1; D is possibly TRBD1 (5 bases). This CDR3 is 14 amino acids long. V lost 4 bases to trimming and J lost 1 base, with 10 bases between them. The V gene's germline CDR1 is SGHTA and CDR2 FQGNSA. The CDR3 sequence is CASSSRQPNTEAFF. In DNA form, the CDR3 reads TGTGCCAGCAGCTCCCGACAGCCGAACACTGAAGCTTTCTTT.